This is a list of T cell receptor beta chains from one sample in a study of cytomegalovirus exposure and HLA in healthy donors. Generated by immunoSEQ multiplex PCR, the TCRdb table keeps only in-frame clones and is missing some. Among about 200,000 clones, about four fifths were seen once, and the ten largest hold 1.7%. Specimen: PBMCs. Receptor source: a young woman in good health and CMV-seronegative. The CDR3 runs from the conserved cysteine through the conserved F or W. D genes are given only for firm matches. The listing skips clone size in some rows; elsewhere it reads once, few, many or a size class.

j_gene,v_gene,abundance,d_gene,CDR3nt,CDR3aa
TRBJ2-5,TRBV19,NA,NA,TGTGCCAGTAGTATAGACCCGATACTAGAGTCCGGAGAGACCCAGTACTTC,CASSIDPILESGETQYF
TRBJ2-7,TRBV2,NA,NA,TGTGCCAGCAGTGAAAACAGCTACGAGCAGTACTTC,CASSENSYEQYF
TRBJ2-1,TRBV5-1,NA,TRBD1,TGCGCCAGCAGCTGGGGACAGACCTACAATGAGCAGTTCTTC,CASSWGQTYNEQFF
TRBJ1-1,TRBV10-3,NA,TRBD1,TGTGCCATCAGTGACGCAGGGGGAGTAGCTTTCTTT,CAISDAGGVAFF
TRBJ1-1,TRBV19,once,NA,TGTGCCAGTAGGGGCGGCTGGGGAGGGGTGAACACTGAAGCTTTCTTT,CASRGGWGGVNTEAFF
TRBJ1-2,TRBV9,NA,NA,TGTGCCAGCAGCGTAGCAGGGAAAGGCTACACCTTC,CASSVAGKGYTF
TRBJ1-2,TRBV11-2,NA,NA,TGTGCCAGCAGCTTAGAAAGTCAGACCGGGTCCCCCGGCTACACCTTC,CASSLESQTGSPGYTF
TRBJ2-2,TRBV27,NA,NA,TGTGCCAGCAGTTTACTTGTCGCGGGACTCGGGACCGGGGAGCTGTTTTTT,CASSLLVAGLGTGELFF
TRBJ2-1,TRBV6-4,NA,NA,TGTGCCAGCAGTTCAGGCCCCAATGAGCAGTTCTTC,CASSSGPNEQFF
TRBJ2-5,TRBV4-1,once,NA,TGCGCCAGCAGCCTAGAGGGCAGGGACCAAGAGACCCAGTACTTC,CASSLEGRDQETQYF
TRBJ1-2,TRBV29-1,NA,TRBD1,TGCAGCGTGGACAGGGATTATGGCTACACCTTC,CSVDRDYGYTF
TRBJ2-2,TRBV12-5,few,NA,TGTGCTAGCAGCGGAAACCTGAACACCGGGGAGCTGTTTTTT,CASSGNLNTGELFF
TRBJ2-4,TRBV11-2,NA,NA,TGTGCCAGCAGCTTAGAAAATCCAGGGATCCAAAACATTCAGTACTTC,CASSLENPGIQNIQYF
TRBJ2-2,TRBV5-1,NA,TRBD1,TGCGCCAGCAGCTCGGGACAGGGAACCGGGGAGCTGTTTTTT,CASSSGQGTGELFF
TRBJ2-1,TRBV6-6,NA,TRBD2,TGTGCCAGCAGTCGACTAGCGGGTTTCAATGAGCAGTTCTTC,CASSRLAGFNEQFF
TRBJ2-7,TRBV7-9,NA,NA,TGTGCCAGCAGCGAACGGACAGCGACCTCCTACGAGCAGTACTTC,CASSERTATSYEQYF
TRBJ2-7,TRBV5-6,NA,TRBD2,TGTGCCAGCACCCCCGATAGCGGGAGCTACGAGCAGTACTTC,CASTPDSGSYEQYF
TRBJ2-2,TRBV11-3,NA,TRBD2,TGTGCCAGCAGCAGACCAGCGGGGCCAGACACCGGGGAGCTGTTTTTT,CASSRPAGPDTGELFF
TRBJ2-5,TRBV2,NA,NA,TGTGCCAGCAAATTGGACAGCCACCAAGAGACCCAGTACTTC,CASKLDSHQETQYF
TRBJ1-2,TRBV28,once,NA,TGTGCCAGCCAAACTAGTCTAGCCGGCCCCACCTATGGCTACACCTTC,CASQTSLAGPTYGYTF
TRBJ1-1,TRBV19,NA,NA,TGTGCCAGTAGTACAAGGGGGATCTCGGGCACTGAAGCTTTCTTT,CASSTRGISGTEAFF
TRBJ2-7,TRBV30,NA,TRBD1,TGTGCCTGGAGGTACGAGACAGGGCGCTACGAGCAGTACTTC,CAWRYETGRYEQYF
TRBJ2-5,TRBV9,NA,TRBD2,TGTGCCAGCAGCGTCGGCGGCGGGAGGCCACGAGAAGAGACCCAGTACTTC,CASSVGGGRPREETQYF
TRBJ2-7,TRBV28,NA,NA,TGTGCCAGCAGTCCCTATGCCTACGAGCAGTACTTC,CASSPYAYEQYF
TRBJ1-4,TRBV4-1,NA,NA,TGCGCCAGCAGAAACAGGGCGCTCCCTAATGAAAAACTGTTTTTT,CASRNRALPNEKLFF
TRBJ1-1,TRBV2,NA,TRBD1,TGTGCCAGCAGTGAAGTAGAGGACAGGGCGGGCATTGAAGCTTTCTTT,CASSEVEDRAGIEAFF
TRBJ1-1,TRBV4-1,NA,TRBD1,TGCGCCAGCAGCCGGGACAGGCTGAACACTGAAGCTTTCTTT,CASSRDRLNTEAFF
TRBJ2-2,TRBV4-3,NA,NA,TGCGCCAGCAGCGTAAGTCGTTCACAGATGAACACCGGGGAGCTGTTTTTT,CASSVSRSQMNTGELFF
TRBJ2-7,TRBV27,NA,TRBD2,TGTGCCAGCAGTTTATCCCTCCCTACGGGACTAGCGGGAGAACTCGGTGTAGGGGAGCAGTACTTC,CASSLSLPTGLAGELGVGEQYF
TRBJ2-7,TRBV4-1,few,NA,TGCGCCAGCAGCCGCGTCAGGGATTCGACCTACGAGCAGTACTTC,CASSRVRDSTYEQYF
TRBJ1-3,TRBV5-1,NA,TRBD1,TGCGCCAGCGGAGACCCCGGACAGGTCCCTGGAAACACCATATATTTT,CASGDPGQVPGNTIYF
TRBJ2-4,TRBV27,NA,NA,TGTGCCAGCAGTTTATTTAGCACGACCTTAGCCAAAAACATTCAGTACTTC,CASSLFSTTLAKNIQYF
TRBJ2-3,TRBV30,NA,NA,TGTGCCTGGAGACAGGGCCCCACAGATACGCAGTATTTT,CAWRQGPTDTQYF
TRBJ2-3,TRBV5-8,NA,TRBD2,TGTGCCAGCAGCGAAAGACTAGCGGGAGGCACAGATACGCAGTATTTT,CASSERLAGGTDTQYF
TRBJ2-7,TRBV28,NA,NA,TGTGCCAGCAGTTCTGGCCCCGCGGTCGAGCAGTACTTC,CASSSGPAVEQYF
TRBJ1-3,TRBV10-3,NA,NA,TGTGCCATCAGTGAGTCGACGGGGGGCACGTACTCTGGAAACACCATATATTTT,CAISESTGGTYSGNTIYF
TRBJ1-3,TRBV30,once,NA,TGTGCCTGGAGTGGGTCTAATGGAAACACCATATATTTT,CAWSGSNGNTIYF
TRBJ2-3,TRBV7-9,NA,NA,TGTGCCAGCAGCTTAGTTCCTAGCACAGATACGCAGTATTTT,CASSLVPSTDTQYF
TRBJ1-2,TRBV11-3,NA,TRBD1,TGTGCCAGCAGCTGGGTTTGGTCCCGGACAGGACCTGCTAACTATGGCTACACCTTC,CASSWVWSRTGPANYGYTF
TRBJ2-7,TRBV27,NA,TRBD1,TGTGCCAGCAGTTGGCGACAGGGGGTCAGCTCCTACGAGCAGTACTTC,CASSWRQGVSSYEQYF
TRBJ1-3,TRBV5-1,few,NA,TGCGCCAGCAGCGGAGACTCTGGAAACACCATATATTTT,CASSGDSGNTIYF
TRBJ1-1,TRBV18,NA,TRBD1,TGTGCCAGCTCCTTATACCGGGACAGGGTGACTGAAGCTTTCTTT,CASSLYRDRVTEAFF